One and the same sample provided the 30 T cell receptor beta chains below, sequenced in a study of blood T cell repertoires in COVID-19. The table came from immunoSEQ multiplex PCR; TCRdb's copy has only in-frame clones and leaves some out. Counted here are approximately 70,000 clones, roughly 87% occurring once; the ten biggest clones make up 5% to 6.5%. Sequencing was done on a sample of peripheral blood. The receptors were gathered from a woman between 45 and 60 years old with acute or convalescent COVID-19.

J is TRBJ2-7 and V is TRBV5-8, with 7 bases aligning to TRBD2. The J segment lost 2 bases and the V segment lost 6 bases, leaving 5 bases of the junction unmatched. CDR1 and CDR2 from the germline V gene are SGHTS and YDEGEE. The CDR3 has 13 amino acids. The CDR3 region has the DNA TGTGCCAGCACCTGGGGGGGACCCTACGAGCAGTACTTC. Its translation: CASTWGGPYEQYF.

In its sample, this clone was seen a few times. CDR3 protein: CASSEVTGSTEAFF. In DNA, the CDR3 is TGTGCCAGCAGTGAAGTGACAGGGAGCACTGAAGCTTTCTTT. The chain carries TRBV6-1 and TRBJ1-1, with 7 bases aligning to TRBD1. CDR1 is MNHNS and CDR2 is SASEGT in the germline V gene. V shed 1 base, J shed 4 bases, and the junction held 3 bases outside the gene matches. CDR3 size: 14 residues.

The chain combines TRBV7-2 with TRBJ2-7; D is perhaps TRBD2 (5 bases). CDR3 length equals 14 residues. V was pared by 1 base and J by 2 bases, with 9 bases between. Germline V gives CDR1 SGHTA, CDR2 FQGNSA. CDR3 nucleotides: TGTGCCAGCAGCTTAGGCACGGGGACCTACGAGCAGTACTTC. This translates into CASSLGTGTYEQYF.

V is TRBV6-5 and J is TRBJ1-2; tentative D call: TRBD1 (5 bases). V was clipped by 0 bases and J by 4 bases, with 15 bases between them. Germline V CDR1 and CDR2: MNHEY, SVGAGI. The CDR3 runs to 16 residues. The CDR3 is CASSYSMGGGSYGYTF. CDR3 nucleotides: TGTGCCAGCAGTTACTCGATGGGGGGAGGGAGCTATGGCTACACCTTC.

The CDR3 region has the DNA TGTGCCTCGACGGGGGGGAGCAATCAGCCCCAGCATTTT. Translating it yields CASTGGSNQPQHF. The rearrangement joins TRBV30 to TRBJ1-5; D is perhaps TRBD1 (5 bases). Trimming took 7 bases from V and 1 from J, leaving 11 bases between them. Looked up from germline, CDR1 is GTSNPN and CDR2 is SVGIG (reference sequence). This CDR3 contains 13 residues.

As concerns this clone: Additional DNA sequences in this sample encode the identical CDR3. This chain connects TRBV18 to TRBJ2-5; TRBD2 aligns across 10 bases. Germline V lookup: CDR1 KGHSH, CDR2 LQKENI. V gave up 3 bases and J gave up 2 bases; unmatched junction bases: 3. The CDR3 loop spans 15 amino acids. In nucleotides, the CDR3 is TGTGCCAGCTCACCTAATAGCGGGGGGCAAGAGACCCAGTACTTC. Amino acid sequence: CASSPNSGGQETQYF.

This clone was observed a handful of times. J is TRBJ2-1 and V is TRBV28; 9 bases are a match to TRBD2. The CDR3 contains 15 residues. Germline trimming cut 8 bases from V and 4 bases from J; bases unmatched to any gene: 9. Germline loops: CDR1 MDHEN, CDR2 SYDVKM. In DNA, the CDR3 is TGTGCCAGCGTGGTTAGCGGGAGTGGGTACAATGAGCAGTTCTTC. Its translation: CASVVSGSGYNEQFF. Full variable domain (rest looked up from reference TRBV28 and TRBJ2-1): DVKVTQSSRYLVKRTGEKVFLECVQDMDHENMFWYRQDPGLGLRLIYFSYDVKMKEKGDIPEGYSVSREKKERFSLILESASTNQTSMYLCASVVSGSGYNEQFFGPGTRLTVL.

V usage is TRBV5-5 and J usage is TRBJ1-2, with 7 bases fitting TRBD1. V shed 4 bases and J 7 bases; nucleotides not matched to a gene: 7. Germline loops: CDR1 SGHKS, CDR2 YYEKEE (reference sequence). The CDR3 totals 13 residues. This chain's CDR3 is CASSQGETAGYTF. CDR3 coding DNA: TGTGCCAGCAGCCAGGGGGAGACGGCTGGCTACACCTTC.

The rearrangement links TRBV18 to TRBJ2-1, with TRBD2 matching 11 bases. Losses at the gene ends were 4 bases for V and 7 bases for J; bases not matched to a gene: 6. The length of the CDR3 is 15 residues. Germline loops: CDR1 KGHSH, CDR2 LQKENI. The CDR3: CASSQGLAGGNEQFF. The CDR3 nucleotides read TGTGCCAGCTCACAAGGGTTAGCGGGAGGGAATGAGCAGTTCTTC.

This chain connects TRBV9 to TRBJ1-1, with no clear D. Per the germline V gene, CDR1 is SGDLS and CDR2 is YYNGEE. The CDR3 contains 13 residues. V lost 2 bases, J lost 6 bases, and 11 bases lay in between. CDR3 sequence: CASSVSGGAEAFF. Written as DNA, the CDR3 is TGTGCCAGCAGCGTTTCCGGAGGAGCTGAAGCTTTCTTT.

The gene calls are TRBV19 and TRBJ1-2; 10 bases map to TRBD1. In germline, CDR1 is LNHDA, CDR2 SQIVND (reference sequence). This CDR3 is 14 amino acids long. The trim removed 5 bases at V and 2 bases at J, leaving 2 bases unmatched. In nucleotides, the CDR3 is TGTGCCAGTAGTCGGACAGGGGGAAACTATGGCTACACCTTC. This encodes CASSRTGGNYGYTF.

The V gene is TRBV5-6, the J gene TRBJ2-3, with 15 bases matching TRBD2. The germline CDR1 and CDR2 sequences are SGHDT and YYEEEE. The CDR3 contains 16 residues. After removal of 3 bases from V and 5 bases from J, the junction contained 4 bases not matched to a gene. CDR3 sequence: CASSSGLAGGLDTQYF. The DNA for the CDR3 is TGTGCCAGCAGCTCGGGACTAGCGGGGGGCTTAGATACGCAGTATTTT.

The genes are TRBV4-1 and TRBJ1-4, with D possibly TRBD1 on 6 matching bases. CDR1 MGHRA and CDR2 YSYEKL come from the germline V gene. This CDR3 contains 12 residues. With 5 bases removed from V and 8 bases from J, the gap between germline ends came to 9 bases. The CDR3 nucleotides read TGCGCCAGCAGCGTCGGGACAGAAAAACTGTTTTTT. It is translated as CASSVGTEKLFF.

This sequence joins TRBV18 and TRBJ1-1; 9 bases line up with TRBD1. The CDR3 is 16 residues long. V gave up 4 bases and J gave up 5 bases; unmatched junction bases: 11. Germline CDR1 reads KGHSH; CDR2 reads LQKENI. The chain's CDR3 is CASSRTGGVSLTEAFF. The CDR3 bases are TGTGCCAGCTCACGTACAGGGGGCGTATCATTAACTGAAGCTTTCTTT.

The chain's CDR3 is CASQREPYTGELFF. For the CDR3, the DNA is TGTGCCAGCCAGCGGGAGCCATACACCGGGGAGCTGTTTTTT. The chain has TRBV11-3 and TRBJ2-2, with 8 bases that match TRBD2. V trimming: 8 bases; J trimming: 3 bases; junction bases outside the gene matches: 5. The germline CDR1 and CDR2 sequences are SGHNT and YENEEA. This CDR3 region has 14 residues.

The chain couples TRBV5-1 to TRBJ1-3; D is uncertain. V was shortened by 1 base and J by 0 bases, with 8 bases between the two germline ends. The CDR3 has 15 amino acids. Germline CDR1 SGHRS, CDR2 YFSETQ. CDR3 nucleotides: TGCGCCAGCAGCTTGACGGGAGACTCTGGAAACACCATATATTTT. This codes for CASSLTGDSGNTIYF.

This sequence joins TRBV7-9 and TRBJ1-4, with TRBD1 as a possible D gene (6 bases). Per the germline V gene, CDR1 is SEHNR and CDR2 is FQNEAQ (reference sequence). CDR3 length equals 13 residues. With 3 bases removed from V and 8 bases from J, the gap between germline ends came to 10 bases. The chain's CDR3 is CASSLLGGEKLFF. CDR3 coding DNA: TGTGCCAGCAGCTTGCTTGGGGGCGAAAAACTGTTTTTT.

This clone has only one observation. The V gene is TRBV21-1, the J gene TRBJ1-2; the table's D gene call, TRBD1, was not cross checked with the DNA. TRBV21-1 is marked as a pseudogene. This CDR3 is built from 15 residues. The CDR3, as DNA: TGTGCCAGCAGCATTCGCAGGGTCAGGGGTTATGGCTACACCTTC. It codes for CASSIRRVRGYGYTF.

V usage is TRBV2 and J usage is TRBJ2-7; D is unclear. The CDR3 covers 11 residues. V was trimmed by 4 bases and J by 6 bases, leaving 7 bases between them. The germline CDR1 and CDR2 sequences are SNHLY and FYNNEI. As DNA, the CDR3 is TGTGCCAGCAGTGGAAGAGTCGAGCAGTACTTC. It codes for CASSGRVEQYF.

The V call is TRBV6-5, the J call TRBJ1-5; D is ambiguous. Germline CDR1 reads MNHEY; CDR2 reads SVGAGI. V dropped 7 bases and J dropped 1 base, with 8 bases sitting between them. This CDR3 is 13 amino acids long. CDR3 amino acids: CASNDGSNQPQHF. The CDR3 DNA is TGTGCCAGCAACGACGGGAGCAATCAGCCCCAGCATTTT.

The chain links TRBV2 to TRBJ2-1; the D gene is possibly TRBD2 (5 bases). The germline V and J ends were trimmed by 5 bases and 4 bases, with 12 bases remaining between them. The CDR3 length is 14 residues. The germline CDR1 and CDR2 sequences are SNHLY and FYNNEI. CDR3: CASSYQRSYNEQFF. For the CDR3, the DNA is TGTGCCAGCAGTTACCAGCGGAGTTACAATGAGCAGTTCTTC.

The chain carries TRBV4-3 and TRBJ1-1; no firm D call. The CDR3 sequence is 15 residues long. V was cut by 0 bases and J by 0 bases, with 8 bases left in between. Germline V gene sequence: CDR1 LGHNA, CDR2 YSLEER. The CDR3 sequence: CASSQDMTLNTEAFF. CDR3 nucleotides: TGCGCCAGCAGCCAAGATATGACTTTGAACACTGAAGCTTTCTTT.

The chain couples TRBV10-3 to TRBJ2-1; weak D call: TRBD1 (6 bases). Looked up from germline, CDR1 is ENHRY and CDR2 is SYGVKD. CDR3 size: 16 residues. The V gene lost 2 bases and the J gene lost 7 bases, with 18 bases spanning the gap. The CDR3 nucleotides read TGTGCCATCAGTGAGCCCCAGGGGAGAGGGGCTAATGAGCAGTTCTTC. This translates into CAISEPQGRGANEQFF.

This chain joins TRBV6-5 and TRBJ1-1; 7 bases line up with TRBD1. V lost 0 bases and J lost 2; bases outside the gene matches: 3. This CDR3 spans 15 amino acids. CDR1 and CDR2 (germline): MNHEY, SVGAGI. CDR3 nucleotide sequence: TGTGCCAGCAGTTACTCGGGGACAGCCAACACTGAAGCTTTCTTT. Its protein is CASSYSGTANTEAFF.

This clone was seen once. The J gene is TRBJ1-5, the V gene TRBV19; 9 bases line up with TRBD1. Unmatched junction bases numbered 6, after V lost 3 bases and J lost 6 bases. CDR3 size: 15 residues. Germline V CDR1 and CDR2: LNHDA, SQIVND (reference sequence). CDR3 sequence (DNA): TGTGCCAGTAGTATCCAACAGGGGGCACTTCAGCCCCAGCATTTT. This translates into CASSIQQGALQPQHF.

This chain links TRBV28 with TRBJ2-3, with D uncertain. From germline, CDR1 is MDHEN and CDR2 SYDVKM. V was cut by 3 bases and J by 6 bases, with 7 bases left in between. There are 12 residues in the CDR3. DNA of the CDR3: TGTGCCAGCAGTTTGGCCGGGGATACGCAGTATTTT. Its translation: CASSLAGDTQYF. Together with reference TRBV28 and TRBJ2-3, the CDR3 gives the full variable domain: DVKVTQSSRYLVKRTGEKVFLECVQDMDHENMFWYRQDPGLGLRLIYFSYDVKMKEKGDIPEGYSVSREKKERFSLILESASTNQTSMYLCASSLAGDTQYFGPGTRLTVL.

The chain links TRBV7-2 to TRBJ1-2; D is possibly TRBD1 (6 bases). Trimming removed 1 base from V and 4 bases from J, with 19 bases in between. This CDR3 region has 17 residues. The germline gives CDR1 SGHTA, CDR2 FQGNSA. The CDR3 DNA is TGTGCCAGCAGCTTAGATCGATGGGGGCAGGGAGTCTATGGCTACACCTTC. It yields the protein CASSLDRWGQGVYGYTF. Full variable domain (outside the CDR3, taken from reference TRBV7-2 and TRBJ1-2): GAGVSQSPSNKVTEKGKDVELRCDPISGHTALYWYRQSLGQGLEFLIYFQGNSAPDKSGLPSDRFSAERTGGSVSTLTIQRTQQEDSAVYLCASSLDRWGQGVYGYTFGSGTRLTVV.

This clone was recorded once. The same CDR3 is also encoded by other DNA sequences in this sample. The DNA of the CDR3 is TGTGCCAGCAGTTCCCCCAACAGAGCCTACGAGCAGTACTTC. It specifies CASSSPNRAYEQYF. The rearrangement joins TRBV27 to TRBJ2-7; the D is unclear. This CDR3 has 14 residues. Per germline, CDR1 MNHEY and CDR2 SMNVEV (reference sequence). V was clipped by 4 bases and J by 2 bases, with 12 bases between them.

This rearrangement joins TRBV7-3 to TRBJ2-2; 7 positions agree with TRBD2. The CDR3 runs to 14 residues. J was trimmed by 3 bases and V by 3 bases; bases with no gene match: 1. The germline gives CDR1 SGHTA, CDR2 FQGTGA. CDR3 amino acids: CASSFGGDTGELFF. The DNA of the CDR3 is TGTGCCAGCAGCTTTGGGGGGGACACCGGGGAGCTGTTTTTT.

The chain carries TRBV3-1 (or the pseudogene TRBV3-2) and TRBJ1-2; unclear D gene. This CDR3 region has 14 residues. The germline V and J ends were trimmed by 1 base and 2 bases, with 8 bases remaining between them. Germline values: CDR1 LGHDT, CDR2 YNNKEL (reference sequence). CDR3 amino acids: CASSQGGGNYGYTF. CDR3 bases: TGTGCCAGCAGCCAAGGGGGAGGGAACTATGGCTACACCTTC.